The 14 T cell receptor beta chains below all came from one sample that was sequenced in a study of spatial heterogeneity in lung cancer. Study outcomes and limitations: Tracking of tumor mutation counts was seen in expanded intratumoral alpha and beta TCR counts.

The sample's time point: sample taken at primary tumor resection. These receptors have no identified antigens. TCRdb redid the calling of the 5' RACE reads with MiXCR, one entry per CDR3 protein. The table includes 20,000 to 25,000 distinct CDR3 sequences, about 9.3% detected once. The starting material was lung tumor tissue, obtained at surgery. Every receptor here comes from a male donor with early-stage non-small cell lung cancer.

There are many counts of this clonotype. The V call is TRBV28, the J call TRBJ1-5; unclear D gene. This CDR3 is built from 15 residues. Germline lookup yields CDR1 MDHEN and CDR2 SYDVKM. V dropped 4 bases and J dropped 0 bases, with 10 bases sitting between them. CDR3 region: CASSYRSNSNQPQHF. In DNA form, the CDR3 reads TGTGCCAGCAGTTATCGATCGAATAGCAATCAGCCCCAGCATTTT.

This clonotype was counted ten times or more. The chain joins TRBV7-2 to TRBJ2-1; D unresolved. The V and J ends lost 2 bases and 8 bases respectively, with 4 bases between them. Germline V CDR1 and CDR2: SGHTA, FQGNSA. CDR3 length: 11 amino acids. The CDR3 region has the DNA TGTGCCAGCAGCTTAAGCCATGAGCAGTTCTTC. Protein: CASSLSHEQFF.

This clonotype came up many times. The chain combines TRBV2 with TRBJ2-1; TRBD2 might be the D (6 bases). This CDR3 is 15 amino acids long. V lost 4 bases and J 4 bases, leaving 14 bases between the germline ends. Germline V gene data show CDR1 as SNHLY and CDR2 as FYNNEI. The CDR3 spells CASSVGRGSYNEQFF. Written as DNA, the CDR3 is TGTGCCAGCAGTGTTGGGCGGGGATCATACAATGAGCAGTTCTTC.

The chain carries TRBV28 and TRBJ2-3, with 7 bases fitting TRBD1. Trimming cost V 2 bases and J 3 bases; bases outside gene matches: 5. This CDR3 is built from 15 residues. Germline loops: CDR1 MDHEN, CDR2 SYDVKM. The CDR3 nucleotides are TGTGCCAGCAGTTTAAGCCAGGGGGTAACAGATACGCAGTATTTT. This sequence encodes CASSLSQGVTDTQYF.

By proportion, this clonotype is medium-sized. This chain connects TRBV5-5 to TRBJ2-3, with no clear D. Germline V CDR1 and CDR2: SGHKS, YYEKEE (reference sequence). V was clipped by 4 bases and J by 6 bases, with 12 bases between them. The CDR3 totals 13 residues. The CDR3 sequence is CASSITVRDTQYF. CDR3 coding DNA: TGTGCCAGCAGCATTACAGTACGGGATACGCAGTATTTT.

This clonotype was detected only a few times. The chain recombines TRBV10-2 with TRBJ2-7; D ambiguous. Germline assignment: CDR1 WSHSY and CDR2 SAAADI. The V gene lost 2 bases and the J gene lost 4 bases, with 6 bases spanning the gap. The CDR3 contains 12 residues. The CDR3 DNA reads as TGCGCCAGCAGTGAGACTGAATACGAGCAGTACTTC. It specifies CASSETEYEQYF.

This clonotype was found many times. The V gene is TRBV6-6, the J gene TRBJ1-1, with D perhaps matching TRBD1 (5 bases). V was shortened by 4 bases and J by 3 bases, with 15 bases between the two germline ends. The CDR3 totals 15 residues. CDR1 MNHNY and CDR2 SVGAGI come from the germline V gene (reference sequence). This CDR3 is CASSSTLAGDTEAFF. Here the CDR3 DNA reads TGTGCCAGCAGTTCCACATTAGCGGGGGACACTGAAGCTTTCTTT.

In its sample, this clonotype was seen many times. This chain connects TRBV10-3 to TRBJ2-3; D remains ambiguous. The length of the CDR3 is 11 residues. V shed 10 bases and J shed 0 bases, with 5 bases lying between them. Germline CDR1 reads ENHRY; CDR2 reads SYGVKD. The CDR3: CATRSTDTQYF. For the CDR3, the DNA is TGTGCCACCCGAAGCACAGATACGCAGTATTTT.

In this sample, this clonotype turned up many times. The chain carries TRBV11-2 and TRBJ2-7; 7 positions match TRBD1. The CDR3 sequence is 15 residues long. CDR1 is SGHAT, CDR2 FQNNGV, per germline. V lost 3 bases and J lost 0; bases outside the gene matches: 5. CDR3 nucleotides: TGTGCCAGCAGCTTGGTAGGGGGCAGCTCCTACGAGCAGTACTTC. Protein sequence: CASSLVGGSSYEQYF.

J is TRBJ1-2 and V is TRBV7-2; 7 bases line up with TRBD1. The germline V gene has CDR1 SGHTA and CDR2 FQGNSA. Trimming cost V 0 bases and J 8 bases; bases outside gene matches: 6. CDR3 length: 14 residues. CDR3: CASSLARTGTGYTF. The CDR3 DNA is TGTGCCAGCAGCTTAGCCAGGACAGGCACGGGCTACACCTTC.

The V gene is TRBV5-6, the J gene TRBJ2-7, with 11 positions matching TRBD1. The ends lost 5 bases at V and 4 bases at J; junction bases unmatched: 8. Germline lookup yields CDR1 SGHDT and CDR2 YYEEEE. The length of the CDR3 is 15 residues. The CDR3 DNA sequence: TGTGCCAGCAGACCCGCGGACAGGGGGCAATACGAGCAGTACTTC. This codes for CASRPADRGQYEQYF.

This clonotype was detected many times. The J gene is TRBJ2-3, the V gene TRBV11-2, with a tentative D call TRBD2 (5 bases). The germline gives CDR1 SGHAT, CDR2 FQNNGV. Trimming took off 5 bases at V and 8 bases at J, with 11 bases between the two ends. CDR3 size: 12 residues. The CDR3 loop is CASSDEGSTQYF. Written as DNA, the CDR3 is TGTGCCAGCAGCGACGAGGGAAGTACGCAGTATTTT.

Relative to its sample, this clonotype is large. The chain employs TRBV28 and TRBJ2-2; tentatively, D is TRBD2 (5 bases). The CDR3 contains 15 residues. The V end lost 7 bases, the J end lost 3 bases, and 15 bases lay between the germline ends. Germline V lookup: CDR1 MDHEN, CDR2 SYDVKM. CDR3 in DNA: TGTGCCAGCACCCTACAAGCGGCGTACACCGGGGAGCTGTTTTTT. This gives the protein CASTLQAAYTGELFF.

This clonotype was found a few times. V gene TRBV20-1 combines with J gene TRBJ2-3; TRBD2 aligns across 9 bases. CDR3 length: 14 residues. The germline gives CDR1 DFQATT, CDR2 SNEGSKA (reference sequence). V gave up 6 bases and J gave up 5 bases; unmatched junction bases: 9. The chain's CDR3 is CSAPSSRGGDTQYF. DNA for the CDR3: TGCAGTGCCCCCTCCTCGCGGGGGGGAGATACGCAGTATTTT.